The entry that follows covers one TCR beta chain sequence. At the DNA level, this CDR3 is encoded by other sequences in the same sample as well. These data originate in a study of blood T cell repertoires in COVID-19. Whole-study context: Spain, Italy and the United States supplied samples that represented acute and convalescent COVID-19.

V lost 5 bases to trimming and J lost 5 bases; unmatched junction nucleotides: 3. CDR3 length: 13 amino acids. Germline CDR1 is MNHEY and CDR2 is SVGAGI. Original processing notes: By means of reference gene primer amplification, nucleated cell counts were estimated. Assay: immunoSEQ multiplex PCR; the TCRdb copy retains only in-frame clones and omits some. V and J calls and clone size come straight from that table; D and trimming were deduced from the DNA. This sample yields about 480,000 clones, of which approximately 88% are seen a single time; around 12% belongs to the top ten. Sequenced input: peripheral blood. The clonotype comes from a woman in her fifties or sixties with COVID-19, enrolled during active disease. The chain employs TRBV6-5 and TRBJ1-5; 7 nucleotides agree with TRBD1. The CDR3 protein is CASSRRGDQPQHF. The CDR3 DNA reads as TGTGCCAGCAGTCGCAGGGGGGATCAGCCCCAGCATTTT.